A selection of T cell receptor beta chains follows, all from one sample in a study of cytomegalovirus exposure and HLA in healthy donors. The protocol was immunoSEQ multiplex PCR, while the TCRdb copy is restricted to in-frame clones and leaves out a portion. The data contain hundreds of thousands of clones, around 86% of them singletons. The source material was PBMCs. The origin of the receptors is a woman under 30 in good health and CMV-seronegative. Each CDR3 is given with its conserved first and last residue. The D gene is left open where the match is weak. The size of a clone is reported for some rows only, either as once, few or many, or as a class for expanded clones.

j_gene,d_gene,v_gene,abundance,CDR3aa,CDR3nt
TRBJ1-1,-,TRBV10-3,-,CAAKASLADTEAFF,TGTGCCGCCAAAGCGAGCCTAGCGGACACTGAAGCTTTCTTT
TRBJ2-1,-,TRBV27,-,CASSFSLVNEQFF,TGTGCCAGCAGTTTCTCACTAGTAAATGAGCAGTTCTTC
TRBJ1-1,-,TRBV7-8,-,CASSLAGSGGTEAFF,TGTGCCAGCAGCTTAGCCGGTTCGGGGGGCACTGAAGCTTTCTTT
TRBJ1-3,-,TRBV27,-,CASSRKPPVEGSAGNTIYF,TGTGCCAGCAGTCGAAAGCCACCCGTCGAGGGAAGCGCCGGAAACACCATATATTTT
TRBJ2-6,-,TRBV29-1,once,CSVDRFSGANVLTF,TGCAGCGTGGACAGATTCTCTGGGGCCAACGTCCTGACTTTC
TRBJ2-1,-,TRBV16,once,CASSQTLVGSGNVRYNEQFF,TGTGCCAGCAGCCAAACACTCGTCGGGAGTGGGAATGTTAGGTACAATGAGCAGTTCTTC
TRBJ2-1,TRBD2,TRBV29-1,-,CSVVGRGLGLAQNEQFF,TGCAGCGTTGTAGGGAGGGGGCTTGGACTAGCGCAAAATGAGCAGTTCTTC
TRBJ2-3,TRBD1,TRBV4-2,-,CASSRTGGRTDTQYF,TGTGCCAGCAGCCGGACAGGGGGCCGCACAGATACGCAGTATTTT
TRBJ2-1,TRBD2,TRBV29-1,-,CSGVAGTSGGAGYNEQFF,TGCAGCGGCGTGGCTGGGACTAGCGGGGGGGCCGGCTACAATGAGCAGTTCTTC
TRBJ2-3,TRBD2,TRBV4-2,-,CASKQRDLTDTQYF,TGTGCCAGCAAGCAGCGGGATCTCACAGATACGCAGTATTTT
TRBJ2-5,TRBD2,TRBV5-4,-,CASSSSGRSILAGETQYF,TGTGCCAGCAGCTCTAGCGGGAGGTCCATTCTCGCGGGAGAGACCCAGTACTTC
TRBJ2-7,TRBD1,TRBV2,few,CASSRPGQAREQYF,TGTGCCAGCAGTCGCCCCGGACAGGCCCGCGAGCAGTACTTC
TRBJ2-2,-,TRBV19,-,CASRGIWVGGELFF,TGTGCCAGCCGAGGCATATGGGTCGGCGGGGAGCTGTTTTTT
TRBJ1-2,-,TRBV6-5,-,CASSPRLHRAYGYTF,TGTGCCAGCAGCCCTCGGCTCCACAGGGCCTATGGCTACACCTTC
TRBJ2-5,-,TRBV30,-,CAWSVPATGGTQYF,TGTGCCTGGAGTGTACCAGCCACAGGTGGGACCCAGTACTTC